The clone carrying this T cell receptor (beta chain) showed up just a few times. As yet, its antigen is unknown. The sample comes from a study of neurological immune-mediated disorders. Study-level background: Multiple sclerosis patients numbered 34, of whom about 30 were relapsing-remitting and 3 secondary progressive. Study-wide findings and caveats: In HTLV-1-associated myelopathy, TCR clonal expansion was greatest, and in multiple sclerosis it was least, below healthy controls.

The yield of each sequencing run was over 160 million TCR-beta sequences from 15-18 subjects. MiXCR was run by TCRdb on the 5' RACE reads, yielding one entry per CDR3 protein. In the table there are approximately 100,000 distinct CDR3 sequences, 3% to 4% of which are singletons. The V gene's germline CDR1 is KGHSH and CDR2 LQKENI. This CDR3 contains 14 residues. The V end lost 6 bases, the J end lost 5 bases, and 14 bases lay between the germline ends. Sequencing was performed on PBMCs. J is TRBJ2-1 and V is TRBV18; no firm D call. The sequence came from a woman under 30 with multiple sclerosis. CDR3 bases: TGTGCCAGCTCCCCTCTCCCGAGCGACAATGAGCAGTTCTTC. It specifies CASSPLPSDNEQFF.